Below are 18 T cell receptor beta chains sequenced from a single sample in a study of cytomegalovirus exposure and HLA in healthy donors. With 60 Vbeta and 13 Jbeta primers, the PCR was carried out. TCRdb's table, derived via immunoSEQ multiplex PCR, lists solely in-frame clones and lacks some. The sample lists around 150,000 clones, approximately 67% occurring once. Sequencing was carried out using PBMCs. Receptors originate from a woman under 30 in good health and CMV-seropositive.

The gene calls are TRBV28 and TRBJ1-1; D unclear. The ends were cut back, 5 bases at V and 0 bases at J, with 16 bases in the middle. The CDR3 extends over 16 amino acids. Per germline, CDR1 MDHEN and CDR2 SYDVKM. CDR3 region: CASSLGGSEMNTEAFF. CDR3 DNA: TGTGCCAGCAGTCTGGGAGGGTCGGAGATGAACACTGAAGCTTTCTTT.

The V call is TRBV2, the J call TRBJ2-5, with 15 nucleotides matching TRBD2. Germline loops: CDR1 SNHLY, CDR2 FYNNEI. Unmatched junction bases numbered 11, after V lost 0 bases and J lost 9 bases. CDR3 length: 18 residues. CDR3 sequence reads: CASSEAFRTSGRARAQYF. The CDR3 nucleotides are TGTGCCAGCAGTGAAGCCTTCCGGACTAGCGGGAGGGCCAGGGCCCAGTACTTC.

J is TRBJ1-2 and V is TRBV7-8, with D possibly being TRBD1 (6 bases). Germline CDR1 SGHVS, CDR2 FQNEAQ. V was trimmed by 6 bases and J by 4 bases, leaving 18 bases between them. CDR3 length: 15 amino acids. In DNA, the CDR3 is TGTGCCAGCAGTTCTGAGGGGGGGGCTGGCTATGGCTACACCTTC. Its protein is CASSSEGGAGYGYTF.

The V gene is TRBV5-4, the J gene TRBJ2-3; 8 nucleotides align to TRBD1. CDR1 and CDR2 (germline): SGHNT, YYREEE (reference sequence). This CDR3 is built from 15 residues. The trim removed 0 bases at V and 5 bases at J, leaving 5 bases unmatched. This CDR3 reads CASSLDQGAVDTQYF. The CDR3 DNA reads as TGTGCCAGCAGCTTGGATCAGGGGGCCGTAGATACGCAGTATTTT.

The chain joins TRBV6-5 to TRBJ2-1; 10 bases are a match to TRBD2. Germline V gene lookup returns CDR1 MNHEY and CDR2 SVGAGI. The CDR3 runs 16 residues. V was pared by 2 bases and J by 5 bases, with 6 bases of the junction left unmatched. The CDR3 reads CASSYVGGLANNEQFF. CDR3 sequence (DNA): TGTGCCAGCAGTTACGTGGGGGGACTAGCGAACAATGAGCAGTTCTTC.

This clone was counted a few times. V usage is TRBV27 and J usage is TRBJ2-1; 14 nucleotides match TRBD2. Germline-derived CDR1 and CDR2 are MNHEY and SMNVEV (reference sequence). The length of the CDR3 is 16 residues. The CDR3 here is CDPSLRTSGGRNEQFF. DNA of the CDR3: TGTGATCCGAGCCTAAGGACTAGCGGGGGGCGGAATGAGCAGTTCTTC.

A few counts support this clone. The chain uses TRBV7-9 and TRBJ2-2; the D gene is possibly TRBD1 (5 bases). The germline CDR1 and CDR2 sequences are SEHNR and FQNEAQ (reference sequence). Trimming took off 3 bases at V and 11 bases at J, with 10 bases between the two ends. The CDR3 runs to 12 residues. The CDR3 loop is CASSFEGAELFF. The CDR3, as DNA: TGTGCCAGCAGCTTCGAAGGGGCTGAGCTGTTTTTT.

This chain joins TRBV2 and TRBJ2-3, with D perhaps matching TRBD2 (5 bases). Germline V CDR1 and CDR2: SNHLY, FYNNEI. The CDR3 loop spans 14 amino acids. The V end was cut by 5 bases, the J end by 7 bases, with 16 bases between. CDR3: CASSQIRGSYTQYF. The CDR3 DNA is TGTGCCAGCAGTCAGATTCGGGGTTCCTATACGCAGTATTTT.

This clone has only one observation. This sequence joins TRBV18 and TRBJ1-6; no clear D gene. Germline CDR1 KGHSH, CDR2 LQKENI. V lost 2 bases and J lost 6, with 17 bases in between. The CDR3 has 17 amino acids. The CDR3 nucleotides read TGTGCCAGCTCACCAATCCAGCTGGGGAGAAGTAATTCACCCCTCCACTTT. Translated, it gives CASSPIQLGRSNSPLHF.

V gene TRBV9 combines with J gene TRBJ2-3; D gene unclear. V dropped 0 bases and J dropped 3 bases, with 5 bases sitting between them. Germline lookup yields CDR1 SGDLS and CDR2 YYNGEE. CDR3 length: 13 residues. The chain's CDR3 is CASSVGVTDTQYF. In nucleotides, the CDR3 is TGTGCCAGCAGCGTAGGAGTGACAGATACGCAGTATTTT.

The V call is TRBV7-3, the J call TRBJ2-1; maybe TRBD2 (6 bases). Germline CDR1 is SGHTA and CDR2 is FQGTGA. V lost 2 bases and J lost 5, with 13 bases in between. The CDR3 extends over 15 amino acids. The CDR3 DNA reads TGTGCCAGCAGCTTAGACGGCGGGACGAACAATGAGCAGTTCTTC. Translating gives CASSLDGGTNNEQFF.

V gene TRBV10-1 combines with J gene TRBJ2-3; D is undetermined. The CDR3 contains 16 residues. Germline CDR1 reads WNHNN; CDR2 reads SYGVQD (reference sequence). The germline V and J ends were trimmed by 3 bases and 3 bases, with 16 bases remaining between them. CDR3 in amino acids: CASSENETPNTDTQYF. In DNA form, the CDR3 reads TGCGCCAGCAGTGAAAATGAGACACCGAATACAGATACGCAGTATTTT.

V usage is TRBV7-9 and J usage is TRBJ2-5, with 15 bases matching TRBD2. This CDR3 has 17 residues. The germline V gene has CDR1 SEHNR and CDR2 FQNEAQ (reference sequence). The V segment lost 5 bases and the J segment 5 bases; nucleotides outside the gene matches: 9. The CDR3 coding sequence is TGTGCCAGCAGCACCTGGACTAGCGGGGGGGCCAGGGAGACCCAGTACTTC. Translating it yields CASSTWTSGGARETQYF.

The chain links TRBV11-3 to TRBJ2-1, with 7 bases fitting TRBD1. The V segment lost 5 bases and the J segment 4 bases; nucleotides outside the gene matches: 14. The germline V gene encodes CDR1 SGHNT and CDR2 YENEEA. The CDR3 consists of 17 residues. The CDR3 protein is CASSPRLGTASYNEQFF. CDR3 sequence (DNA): TGTGCCAGCAGCCCACGCCTCGGGACAGCTTCATACAATGAGCAGTTCTTC.

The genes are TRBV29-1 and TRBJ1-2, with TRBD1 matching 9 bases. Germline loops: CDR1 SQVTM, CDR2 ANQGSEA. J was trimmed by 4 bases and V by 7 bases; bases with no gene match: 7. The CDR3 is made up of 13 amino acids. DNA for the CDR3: TGCAGCGGGGGACAGGGCCAAGGCTATGGCTACACCTTC. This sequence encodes CSGGQGQGYGYTF. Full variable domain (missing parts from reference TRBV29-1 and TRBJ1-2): SAVISQKPSRDICQRGTSLTIQCQVDSQVTMMFWYRQQPGQSLTLIATANQGSEATYESGFVIDKFPISRPNLTFSTLTVSNMSPEDSSIYLCSGGQGQGYGYTFGSGTRLTVV.

The CDR3 region has the DNA TGTGCCAGCACCCCCCATGGGACAGGGCTTAACTATGGCTACACCTTC. It codes for CASTPHGTGLNYGYTF. The chain combines TRBV7-2 with TRBJ1-2; TRBD1 agrees at 9 bases. V shed 7 bases, J shed 1 base, and the junction held 10 bases outside the gene matches. CDR1 is SGHTA and CDR2 is FQGNSA in the germline V gene. This CDR3 contains 16 residues.

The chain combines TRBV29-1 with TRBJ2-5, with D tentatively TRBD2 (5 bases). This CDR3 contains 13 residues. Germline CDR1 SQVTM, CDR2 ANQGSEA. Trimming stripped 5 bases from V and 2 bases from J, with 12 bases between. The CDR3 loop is CSVLGSGQETQYF. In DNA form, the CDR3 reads TGCAGCGTTCTAGGGTCGGGACAAGAGACCCAGTACTTC.

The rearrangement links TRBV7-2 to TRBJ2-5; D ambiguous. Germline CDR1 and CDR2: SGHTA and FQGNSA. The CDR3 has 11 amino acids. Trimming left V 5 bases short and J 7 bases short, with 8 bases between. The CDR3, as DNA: TGTGCCAGCAGCCAAACTCGGACCCAGTACTTC. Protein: CASSQTRTQYF.